This T cell receptor beta chain was recorded in a study of blood T cell repertoires in COVID-19. Per germline, CDR1 SGHNT and CDR2 YENEEA. V lost 3 bases and J 5 bases, leaving 14 bases between the germline ends. The CDR3 extends over 14 amino acids. This clone was recorded once. Original methodology: Amplification of reference gene primers provided the estimated nucleated cell counts. Clones were read by immunoSEQ multiplex PCR, and TCRdb kept only the in-frame ones, dropping some. The V and J calls and clone size were taken over from that table, and D and trimming were inferred from the DNA. The sample shows approximately 260,000 clones, around 85% of them seen only once. Participants were aged roughly 18 to 95 years, lived in over 20 US areas, and enrolled virtually.

The source is a middle-aged woman with acute COVID-19. The chain couples TRBV11-3 to TRBJ2-7; D possibly corresponds to TRBD1 (5 bases). The sequencing input was PBMCs or T cells enriched from blood (not recorded which). The DNA of the CDR3 is TGTGCCAGCAGCTTTTTGGCAGGGCACAACGAGCAGTACTTC. Translated, it gives CASSFLAGHNEQYF.